This T cell receptor beta chain is from a study of cytomegalovirus exposure and HLA in healthy donors. Study-level points and caveats: Reports indicated that the classifier achieved high specificity and sensitivity in diagnosing cytomegalovirus status.

Donors were drawn from the 120-subject validation cohort, separate from the approximately 680-subject first cohort. Notes on this clone: Its target is not known.

Generated by immunoSEQ multiplex PCR, the TCRdb table keeps only in-frame clones and is missing some. Of tens of thousands of clones detected, roughly 93% appear once; the ten largest clones hold less than 6%. Per germline, CDR1 SGHTA and CDR2 FQGNSA. Germline trimming cut 4 bases from V and 8 bases from J; bases unmatched to any gene: 7. CDR3 size: 13 residues. J is TRBJ1-2 and V is TRBV7-2, with 7 bases fitting TRBD1. The sequence was collected from a woman aged 18-29 years in good health and CMV-seronegative. Sequencing was performed on PBMCs. CDR3 sequence (DNA): TGTGCCAGCAGCTCCGACAGGGTCAAGGGCTACACCTTC. This encodes CASSSDRVKGYTF.